One sample yielded the 5 T cell receptor beta chains listed below, sequenced in a study of blood T cells in healthy people across ages. The use of a sample-barcoded 5' primer and a J-beta primer mix characterized a second PCR of roughly 7 to 11 cycles. TCRdb re-analysed the 5' RACE reads in MiXCR, keeping a single row per CDR3 protein. The sample consists of 1.5 million to 2 million distinct CDR3 sequences, around 35% of them appearing once. Sequencing used blood. The receptors were sampled from a woman aged 25 to 39 in good health.

This chain uses TRBV11-2 with TRBJ1-4, with 9 positions matching TRBD1. Germline V gives CDR1 SGHAT, CDR2 FQNNGV. CDR3 length: 15 amino acids. Unmatched junction bases numbered 5, after V lost 4 bases and J lost 5 bases. In DNA form, the CDR3 reads TGTGCCAGCAGCTCCACAGGGGGCTTCAATGAAAAACTGTTTTTT. It codes for CASSSTGGFNEKLFF.

The chain carries TRBV4-1 and TRBJ1-5; D is undetermined. CDR3 length equals 15 residues. V lost 0 bases and J lost 10, with 16 bases in between. Germline loops: CDR1 MGHRA, CDR2 YSYEKL. For the CDR3, the DNA is TGCGCCAGCAGCCAAGATAGGGTCCCCTTCCAACCCCAGCATTTT. It specifies CASSQDRVPFQPQHF.

The genes are TRBV18 and TRBJ2-5, with a weak D call TRBD2 (6 bases). The germline CDR1 and CDR2 sequences are KGHSH and LQKENI. Deletions cut 6 bases from V and 11 bases from J, with 19 bases between. This CDR3 region has 13 residues. Written as DNA, the CDR3 is TGTGCCAGCTCCCCTGACTACCTACGGGAGCAGTACTTC. Its protein product is CASSPDYLREQYF.

This clonotype was recorded a few times. This rearrangement joins TRBV3-1 to TRBJ2-5; D is possibly TRBD2 (6 bases). V lost 0 bases and J lost 2, with 13 bases in between. This CDR3 region has 16 residues. CDR1 and CDR2 from the germline V gene are LGHDT and YNNKEL (reference sequence). CDR3 coding DNA: TGTGCCAGCAGCCAAGATTGGGCTAGCGCTCAAGAGACCCAGTACTTC. It yields the protein CASSQDWASAQETQYF.

The chain joins TRBV27 to TRBJ1-6, with D hard to call. Germline V CDR1 and CDR2: MNHEY, SMNVEV (reference sequence). Trimming took off 2 bases at V and 2 bases at J, with 4 bases between the two ends. This CDR3 is 14 amino acids long. Here the CDR3 reads CASSLKPYNSPLHF. The CDR3 DNA is TGTGCCAGCAGTTTAAAACCCTATAATTCACCCCTCCACTTT.